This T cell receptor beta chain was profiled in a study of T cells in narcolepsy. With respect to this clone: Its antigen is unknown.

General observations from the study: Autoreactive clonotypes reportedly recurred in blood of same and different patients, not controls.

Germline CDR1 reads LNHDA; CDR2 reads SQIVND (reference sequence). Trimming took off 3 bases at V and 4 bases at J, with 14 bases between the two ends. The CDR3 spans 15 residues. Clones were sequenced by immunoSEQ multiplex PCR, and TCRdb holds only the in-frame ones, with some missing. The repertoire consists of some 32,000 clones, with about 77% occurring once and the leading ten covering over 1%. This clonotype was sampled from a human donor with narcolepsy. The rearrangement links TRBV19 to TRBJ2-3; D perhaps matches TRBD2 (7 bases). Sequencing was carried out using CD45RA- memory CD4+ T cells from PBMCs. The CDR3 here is CASSIGGGPSDTQYF. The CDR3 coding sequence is TGTGCCAGTAGTATTGGGGGGGGGCCCTCAGATACGCAGTATTTT.